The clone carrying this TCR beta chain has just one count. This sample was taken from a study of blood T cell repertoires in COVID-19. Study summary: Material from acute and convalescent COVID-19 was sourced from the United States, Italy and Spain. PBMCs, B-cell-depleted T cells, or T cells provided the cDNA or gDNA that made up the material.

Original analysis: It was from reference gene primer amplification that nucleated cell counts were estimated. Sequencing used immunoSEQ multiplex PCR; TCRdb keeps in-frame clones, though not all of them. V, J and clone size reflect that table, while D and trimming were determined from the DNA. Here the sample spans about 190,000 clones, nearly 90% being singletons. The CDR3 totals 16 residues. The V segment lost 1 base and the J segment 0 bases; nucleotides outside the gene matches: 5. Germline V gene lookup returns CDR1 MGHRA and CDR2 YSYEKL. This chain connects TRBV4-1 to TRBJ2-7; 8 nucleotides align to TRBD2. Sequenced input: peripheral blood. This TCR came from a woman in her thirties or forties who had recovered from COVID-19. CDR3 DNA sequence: TGCGCCAGCAGCCAAGCAGCGGGGGTGAACTCCTACGAGCAGTACTTC. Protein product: CASSQAAGVNSYEQYF.